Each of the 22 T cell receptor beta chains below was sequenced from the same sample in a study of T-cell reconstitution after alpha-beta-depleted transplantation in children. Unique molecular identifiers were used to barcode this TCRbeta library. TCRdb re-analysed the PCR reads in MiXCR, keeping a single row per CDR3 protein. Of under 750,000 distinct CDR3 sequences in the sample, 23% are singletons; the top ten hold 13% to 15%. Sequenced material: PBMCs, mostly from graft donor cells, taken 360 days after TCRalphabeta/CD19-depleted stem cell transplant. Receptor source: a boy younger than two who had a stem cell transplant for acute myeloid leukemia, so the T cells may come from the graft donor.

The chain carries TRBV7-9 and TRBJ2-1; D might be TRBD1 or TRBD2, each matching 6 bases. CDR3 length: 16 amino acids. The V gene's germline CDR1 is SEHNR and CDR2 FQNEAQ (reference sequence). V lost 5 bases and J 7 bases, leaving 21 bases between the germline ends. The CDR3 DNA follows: TGTGCCAGCAGCCCAGAGTCCGGGGGCCTCACGAATGAGCAGTTCTTC. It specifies CASSPESGGLTNEQFF.

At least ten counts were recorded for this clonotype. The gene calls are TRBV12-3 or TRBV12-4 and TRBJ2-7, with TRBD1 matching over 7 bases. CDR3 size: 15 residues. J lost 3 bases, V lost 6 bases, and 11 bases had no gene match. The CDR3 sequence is CASRATGDTIYEQYF. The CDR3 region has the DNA TGTGCCAGCAGGGCTACAGGGGACACGATCTACGAGCAGTACTTC.

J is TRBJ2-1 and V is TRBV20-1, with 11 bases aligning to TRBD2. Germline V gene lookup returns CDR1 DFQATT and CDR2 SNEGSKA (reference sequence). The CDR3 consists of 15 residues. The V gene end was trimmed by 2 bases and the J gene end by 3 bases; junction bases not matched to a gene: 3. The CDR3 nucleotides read TGCAGTGCTAGAACTAGCGGGGGTATCTACAATGAGCAGTTCTTC. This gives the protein CSARTSGGIYNEQFF.

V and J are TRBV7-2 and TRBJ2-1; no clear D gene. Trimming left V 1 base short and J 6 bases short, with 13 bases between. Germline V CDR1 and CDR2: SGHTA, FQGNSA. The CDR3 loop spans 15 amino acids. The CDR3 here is CASSLELGIVNEQFF. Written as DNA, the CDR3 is TGTGCCAGCAGCTTAGAACTGGGTATAGTCAATGAGCAGTTCTTC. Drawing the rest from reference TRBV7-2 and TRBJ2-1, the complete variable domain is GAGVSQSPSNKVTEKGKDVELRCDPISGHTALYWYRQSLGQGLEFLIYFQGNSAPDKSGLPSDRFSAERTGGSVSTLTIQRTQQEDSAVYLCASSLELGIVNEQFFGPGTRLTVL.

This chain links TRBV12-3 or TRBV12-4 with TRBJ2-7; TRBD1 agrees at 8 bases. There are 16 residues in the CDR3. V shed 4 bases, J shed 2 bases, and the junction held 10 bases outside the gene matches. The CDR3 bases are TGTGCCAGCAGTTCTTACTGGACAGGGCCCACCTACGAGCAGTACTTC. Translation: CASSSYWTGPTYEQYF.

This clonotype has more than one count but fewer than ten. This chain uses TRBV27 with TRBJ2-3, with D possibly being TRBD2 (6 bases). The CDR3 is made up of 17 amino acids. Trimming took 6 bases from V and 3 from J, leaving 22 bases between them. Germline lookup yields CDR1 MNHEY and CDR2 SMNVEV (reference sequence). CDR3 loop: CASSFNVAGGSTDTQYF. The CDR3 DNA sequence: TGTGCCAGCAGCTTCAATGTTGCCGGGGGTTCGACAGATACGCAGTATTTT.

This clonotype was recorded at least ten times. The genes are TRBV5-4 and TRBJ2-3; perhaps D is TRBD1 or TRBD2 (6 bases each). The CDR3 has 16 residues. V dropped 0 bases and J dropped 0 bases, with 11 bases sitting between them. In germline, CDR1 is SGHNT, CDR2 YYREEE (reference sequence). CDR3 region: CASSLEGGPSTDTQYF. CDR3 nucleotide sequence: TGTGCCAGCAGCTTGGAGGGGGGACCTAGCACAGATACGCAGTATTTT. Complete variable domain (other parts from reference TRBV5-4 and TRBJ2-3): ETGVTQSPTHLIKTRGQQVTLRCSSQSGHNTVSWYQQALGQGPQFIFQYYREEENGRGNFPPRFSGLQFPNYSSELNVNALELDDSALYLCASSLEGGPSTDTQYFGPGTRLTVL.

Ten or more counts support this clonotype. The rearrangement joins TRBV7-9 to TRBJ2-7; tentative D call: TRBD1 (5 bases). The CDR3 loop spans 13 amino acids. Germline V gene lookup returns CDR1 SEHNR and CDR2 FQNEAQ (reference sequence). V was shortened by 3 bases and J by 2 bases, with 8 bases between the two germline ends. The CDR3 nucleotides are TGTGCCAGCAGCTTGCTGGGGCCCTACGAGCAGTACTTC. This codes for CASSLLGPYEQYF. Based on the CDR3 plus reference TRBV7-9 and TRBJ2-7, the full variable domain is DTGVSQNPRHKITKRGQNVTFRCDPISEHNRLYWYRQTLGQGPEFLTYFQNEAQLEKSRLLSDRFSAERPKGSFSTLEIQRTEQGDSAMYLCASSLLGPYEQYFGPGTRLTVT.

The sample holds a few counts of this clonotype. The CDR3 loop is CASSLYFGGNNEQYF. CDR3 nucleotides: TGTGCCAGCAGCTTATACTTCGGGGGGAACAACGAGCAGTACTTC. The V gene is TRBV7-2, the J gene TRBJ2-7; 7 bases agree with TRBD2. V shed 2 bases and J 5 bases; nucleotides not matched to a gene: 9. This CDR3 has 15 amino acids. Germline loops: CDR1 SGHTA, CDR2 FQGNSA. Filled out from reference TRBV7-2 and TRBJ2-7, the complete variable domain reads GAGVSQSPSNKVTEKGKDVELRCDPISGHTALYWYRQSLGQGLEFLIYFQGNSAPDKSGLPSDRFSAERTGGSVSTLTIQRTQQEDSAVYLCASSLYFGGNNEQYFGPGTRLTVT.

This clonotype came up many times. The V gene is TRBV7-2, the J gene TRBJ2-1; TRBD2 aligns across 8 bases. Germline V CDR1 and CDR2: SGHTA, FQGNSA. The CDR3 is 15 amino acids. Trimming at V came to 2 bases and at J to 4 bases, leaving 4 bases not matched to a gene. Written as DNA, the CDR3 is TGTGCCAGCAGCTTAAGCGGGGGAGCTTACAATGAGCAGTTCTTC. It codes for CASSLSGGAYNEQFF.

CDR3 DNA: TGTGCCAGCAGCTATCCCTACTCCTCTGGGGCCAACGTCCTGACTTTC. Its protein is CASSYPYSSGANVLTF. This chain connects TRBV5-5 to TRBJ2-6; no definite D call. Per germline, CDR1 SGHKS and CDR2 YYEKEE (reference sequence). The CDR3 is 16 residues long. V shed 3 bases and J shed 0 bases, with 10 bases lying between them.

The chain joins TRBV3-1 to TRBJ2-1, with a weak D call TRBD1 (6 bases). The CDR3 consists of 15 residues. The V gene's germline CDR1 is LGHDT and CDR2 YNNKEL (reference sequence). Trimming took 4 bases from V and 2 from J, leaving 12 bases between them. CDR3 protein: CASSRQAGAYNEQFF. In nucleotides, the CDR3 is TGTGCCAGCAGCCGCCAGGCAGGGGCCTACAATGAGCAGTTCTTC.

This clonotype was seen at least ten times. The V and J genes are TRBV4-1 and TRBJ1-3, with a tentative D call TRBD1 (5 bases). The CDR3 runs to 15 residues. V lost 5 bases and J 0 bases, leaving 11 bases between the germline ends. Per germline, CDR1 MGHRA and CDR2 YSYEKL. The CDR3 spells CASSWDFPSGNTIYF. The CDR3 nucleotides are TGCGCCAGCAGCTGGGACTTTCCCTCTGGAAACACCATATATTTT.

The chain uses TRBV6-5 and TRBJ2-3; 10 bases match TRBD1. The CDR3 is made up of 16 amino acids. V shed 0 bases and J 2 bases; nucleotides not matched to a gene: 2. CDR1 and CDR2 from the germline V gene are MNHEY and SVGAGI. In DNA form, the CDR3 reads TGTGCCAGCAGTTACTCGGGACAGGGGTTCACAGATACGCAGTATTTT. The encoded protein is CASSYSGQGFTDTQYF.

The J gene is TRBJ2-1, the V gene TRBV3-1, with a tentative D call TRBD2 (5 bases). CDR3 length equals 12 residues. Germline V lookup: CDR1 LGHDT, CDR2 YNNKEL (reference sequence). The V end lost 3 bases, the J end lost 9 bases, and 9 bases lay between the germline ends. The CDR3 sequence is CASSQLAPEQFF. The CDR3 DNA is TGTGCCAGCAGCCAGTTAGCGCCTGAGCAGTTCTTC.

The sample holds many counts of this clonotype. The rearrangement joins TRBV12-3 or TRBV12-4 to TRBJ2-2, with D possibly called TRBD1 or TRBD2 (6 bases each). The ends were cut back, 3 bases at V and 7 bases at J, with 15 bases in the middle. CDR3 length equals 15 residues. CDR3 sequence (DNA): TGTGCCAGCAGTTTTCGGAGGGGGGCGAACGGGGAGCTGTTTTTT. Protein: CASSFRRGANGELFF.

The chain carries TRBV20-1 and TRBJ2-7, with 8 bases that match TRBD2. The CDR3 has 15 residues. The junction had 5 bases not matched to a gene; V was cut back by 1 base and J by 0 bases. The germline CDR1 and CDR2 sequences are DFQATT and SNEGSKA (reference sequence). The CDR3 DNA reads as TGCAGTGCTAGAGGATCCAGCGGGGGCTCCTACGAGCAGTACTTC. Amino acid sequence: CSARGSSGGSYEQYF.

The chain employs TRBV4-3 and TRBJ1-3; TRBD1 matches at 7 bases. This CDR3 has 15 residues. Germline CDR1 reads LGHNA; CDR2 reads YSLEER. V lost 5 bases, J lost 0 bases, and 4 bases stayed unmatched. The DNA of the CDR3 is TGCGCCAGCAGCATCGCAGGGGGCTCTGGAAACACCATATATTTT. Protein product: CASSIAGGSGNTIYF.

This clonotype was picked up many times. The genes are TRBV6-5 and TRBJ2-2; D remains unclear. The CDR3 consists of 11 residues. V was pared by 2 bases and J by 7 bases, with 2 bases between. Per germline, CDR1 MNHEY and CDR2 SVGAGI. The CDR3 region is CASSYLGELFF. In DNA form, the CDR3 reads TGTGCCAGCAGTTACCTCGGGGAGCTGTTTTTT.

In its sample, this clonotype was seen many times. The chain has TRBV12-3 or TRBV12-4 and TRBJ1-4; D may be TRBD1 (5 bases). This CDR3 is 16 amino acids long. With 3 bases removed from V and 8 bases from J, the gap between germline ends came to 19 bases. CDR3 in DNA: TGTGCCAGCAGTTTGAATCCCCCCAGGGTGGGAGAAAAACTGTTTTTT. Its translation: CASSLNPPRVGEKLFF.

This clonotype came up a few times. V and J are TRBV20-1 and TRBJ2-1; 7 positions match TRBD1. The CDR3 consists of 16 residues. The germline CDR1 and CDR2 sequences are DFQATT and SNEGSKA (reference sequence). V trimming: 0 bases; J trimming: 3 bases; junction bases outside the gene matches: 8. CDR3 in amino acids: CSARDSQGVYYNEQFF. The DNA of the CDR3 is TGCAGTGCTAGAGATAGCCAGGGGGTCTACTACAATGAGCAGTTCTTC.

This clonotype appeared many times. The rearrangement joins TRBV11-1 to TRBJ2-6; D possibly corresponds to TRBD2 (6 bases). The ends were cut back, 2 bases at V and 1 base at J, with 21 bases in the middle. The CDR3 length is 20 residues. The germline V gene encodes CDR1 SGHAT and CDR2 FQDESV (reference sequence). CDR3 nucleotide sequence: TGTGCCAGCAGCTTACCTTGGGACTCGAGTAGGGAGTCTGGGGCCAACGTCCTGACTTTC. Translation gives CASSLPWDSSRESGANVLTF. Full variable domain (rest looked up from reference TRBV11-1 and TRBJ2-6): EAEVAQSPRYKITEKSQAVAFWCDPISGHATLYWYRQILGQGPELLVQFQDESVVDDSQLPKDRFSAERLKGVDSTLKIQPAELGDSAMYLCASSLPWDSSRESGANVLTFGAGSRLTVL.